This T cell receptor beta chain is from a study of CD8+ T cells in alopecia areata. Study context: Tofacitinib therapy took 6 to 18 months; 6 months off drug came after.

This clone was observed a few times. What it binds is unknown. Germline CDR1 is LGHNA and CDR2 is YSLEER. Trimming took off 5 bases at V and 0 bases at J, with 29 bases between the two ends. The CDR3 is 20 amino acids. Isolated RNA was reverse transcribed into cDNA used as the sequencing template. TCRdb's copy holds only in-frame clones and misses some; the assay was immunoSEQ multiplex PCR. The sample holds nearly 110,000 clones, 84% seen once. Overall study results and limits: Scalp clonality and expanded CD8+ clones among the top 100 showed significant decreases with tofacitinib.

This sample's treatment: oral pan-JAK inhibitor, 5-10 mg twice daily. As part of sample collection, lesional scalp punch biopsies and peripheral blood were taken from alopecia areata patients. The rearrangement links TRBV4-3 to TRBJ2-7; D is tentatively TRBD1 or TRBD2 (5 bases each). The TCR sequence derives from a human donor with alopecia areata. Specimen: CD8+ T cells sorted from blood, collected at week 24, from a patient treated with tofacitinib. The CDR3 DNA reads TGCGCCAGCAGCACCCCGGGACGCCAATCGAATGGGCTTAGCTCCTACGAGCAGTACTTC. Its protein is CASSTPGRQSNGLSSYEQYF.